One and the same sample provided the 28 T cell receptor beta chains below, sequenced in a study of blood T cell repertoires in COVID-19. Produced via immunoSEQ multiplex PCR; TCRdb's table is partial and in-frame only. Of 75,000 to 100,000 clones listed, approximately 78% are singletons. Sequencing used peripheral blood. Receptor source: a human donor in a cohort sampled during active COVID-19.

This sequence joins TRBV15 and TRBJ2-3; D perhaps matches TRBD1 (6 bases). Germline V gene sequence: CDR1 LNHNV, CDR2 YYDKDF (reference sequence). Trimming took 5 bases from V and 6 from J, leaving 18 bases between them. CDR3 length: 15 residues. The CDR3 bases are TGTGCCACCAGCGGACCGCCAGGGGCTTGGGATACGCAGTATTTT. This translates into CATSGPPGAWDTQYF.

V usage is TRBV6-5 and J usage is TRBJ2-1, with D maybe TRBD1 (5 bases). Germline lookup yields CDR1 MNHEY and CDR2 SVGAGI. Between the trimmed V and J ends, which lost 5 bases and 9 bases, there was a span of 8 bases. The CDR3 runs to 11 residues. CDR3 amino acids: CASSQGTEQFF. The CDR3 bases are TGTGCCAGCAGTCAGGGAACTGAGCAGTTCTTC.

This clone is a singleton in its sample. This chain's CDR3 is CASSFRLAGTDTQYF. Written as DNA, the CDR3 is TGCGCCAGCAGCTTCAGGCTAGCGGGCACAGATACGCAGTATTTT. The rearrangement links TRBV5-1 to TRBJ2-3; TRBD2 agrees at 7 bases. Germline-derived CDR1 and CDR2 are SGHRS and YFSETQ. The CDR3 loop spans 15 amino acids. Trimming removed 2 bases from V and 1 base from J; junction bases left unmatched: 4. Supplemented by reference TRBV5-1 and TRBJ2-3, the full variable domain reads KAGVTQTPRYLIKTRGQQVTLSCSPISGHRSVSWYQQTPGQGLQFLFEYFSETQRNKGNFPGRFSGRQFSNSRSEMNVSTLELGDSALYLCASSFRLAGTDTQYFGPGTRLTVL.

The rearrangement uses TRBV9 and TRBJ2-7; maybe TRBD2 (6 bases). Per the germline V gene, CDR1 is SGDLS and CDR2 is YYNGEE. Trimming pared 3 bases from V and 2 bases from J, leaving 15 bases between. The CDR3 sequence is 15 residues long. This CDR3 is CASSAGTLETYEQYF. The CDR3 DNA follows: TGTGCCAGCAGCGCCGGGACTCTAGAAACCTACGAGCAGTACTTC.

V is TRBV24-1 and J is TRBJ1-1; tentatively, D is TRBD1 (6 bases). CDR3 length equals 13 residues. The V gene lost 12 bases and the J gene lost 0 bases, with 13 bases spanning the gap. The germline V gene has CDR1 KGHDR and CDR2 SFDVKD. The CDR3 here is CAAKSGVNTEAFF. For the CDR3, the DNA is TGTGCCGCAAAATCAGGGGTGAACACTGAAGCTTTCTTT.

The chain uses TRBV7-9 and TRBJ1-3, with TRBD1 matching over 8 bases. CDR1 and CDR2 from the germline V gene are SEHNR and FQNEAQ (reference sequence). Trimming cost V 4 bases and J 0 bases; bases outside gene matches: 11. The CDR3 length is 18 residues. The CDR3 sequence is CASSWGRGLPSSGNTIYF. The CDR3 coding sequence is TGTGCCAGCAGCTGGGGCAGGGGGCTCCCCAGCTCTGGAAACACCATATATTTT. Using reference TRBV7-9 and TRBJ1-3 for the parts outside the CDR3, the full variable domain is DTGVSQNPRHKITKRGQNVTFRCDPISEHNRLYWYRQTLGQGPEFLTYFQNEAQLEKSRLLSDRFSAERPKGSFSTLEIQRTEQGDSAMYLCASSWGRGLPSSGNTIYFGEGSWLTVV.

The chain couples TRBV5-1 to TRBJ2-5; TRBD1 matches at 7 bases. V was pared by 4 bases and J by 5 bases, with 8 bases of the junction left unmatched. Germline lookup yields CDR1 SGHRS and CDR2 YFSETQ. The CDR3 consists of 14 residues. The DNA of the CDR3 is TGCGCCAGCAGCATCGGACAGGCAAGGGAGACCCAGTACTTC. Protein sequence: CASSIGQARETQYF. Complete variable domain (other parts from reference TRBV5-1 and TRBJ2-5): KAGVTQTPRYLIKTRGQQVTLSCSPISGHRSVSWYQQTPGQGLQFLFEYFSETQRNKGNFPGRFSGRQFSNSRSEMNVSTLELGDSALYLCASSIGQARETQYFGPGTRLLVL.

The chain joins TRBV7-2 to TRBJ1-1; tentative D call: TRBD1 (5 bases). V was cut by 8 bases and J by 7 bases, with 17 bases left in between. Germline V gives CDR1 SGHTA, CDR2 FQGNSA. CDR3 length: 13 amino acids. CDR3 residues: CASSPGGFVEAFF. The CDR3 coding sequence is TGTGCCAGCTCCCCCGGGGGGTTTGTTGAAGCTTTCTTT.

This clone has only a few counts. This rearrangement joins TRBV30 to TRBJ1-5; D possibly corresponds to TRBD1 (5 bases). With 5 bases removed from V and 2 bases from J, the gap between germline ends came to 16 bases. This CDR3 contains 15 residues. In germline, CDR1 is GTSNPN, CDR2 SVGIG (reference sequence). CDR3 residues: CAWAPLGGGNQPQHF. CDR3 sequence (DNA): TGTGCCTGGGCACCACTCGGGGGGGGCAATCAGCCCCAGCATTTT.

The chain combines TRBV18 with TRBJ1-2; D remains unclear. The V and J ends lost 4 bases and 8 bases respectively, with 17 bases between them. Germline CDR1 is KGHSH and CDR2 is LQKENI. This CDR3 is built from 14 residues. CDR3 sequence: CASSLQTREGGYTF. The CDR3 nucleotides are TGTGCCAGCTCACTGCAAACACGGGAGGGCGGCTACACCTTC.

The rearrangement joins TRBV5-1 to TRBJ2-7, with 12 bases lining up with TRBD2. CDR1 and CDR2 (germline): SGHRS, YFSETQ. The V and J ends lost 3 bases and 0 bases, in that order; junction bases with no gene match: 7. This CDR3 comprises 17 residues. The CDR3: CASSSGTSGSSSYEQYF. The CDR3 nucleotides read TGCGCCAGCAGCTCCGGGACTAGCGGGTCCAGCTCCTACGAGCAGTACTTC.

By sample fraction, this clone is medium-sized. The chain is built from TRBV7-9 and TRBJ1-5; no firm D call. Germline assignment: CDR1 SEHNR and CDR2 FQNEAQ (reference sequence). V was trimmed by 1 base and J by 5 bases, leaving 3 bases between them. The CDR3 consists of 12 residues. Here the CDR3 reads CASSLEHQPQHF. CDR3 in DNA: TGTGCCAGCAGCTTAGAGCATCAGCCCCAGCATTTT.

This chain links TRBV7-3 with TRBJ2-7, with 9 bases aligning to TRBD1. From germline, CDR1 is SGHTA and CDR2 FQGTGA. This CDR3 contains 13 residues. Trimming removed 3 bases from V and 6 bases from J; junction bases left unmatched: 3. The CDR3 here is CASSLGTGLEQYF. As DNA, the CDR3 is TGTGCCAGCAGCTTGGGGACAGGGCTCGAGCAGTACTTC.

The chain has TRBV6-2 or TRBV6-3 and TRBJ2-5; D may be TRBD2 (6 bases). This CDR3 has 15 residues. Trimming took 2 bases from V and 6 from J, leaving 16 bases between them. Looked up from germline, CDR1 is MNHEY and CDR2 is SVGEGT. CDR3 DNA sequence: TGTGCCAGCAGTTACCGGGGGACCAAGGTTCAGACCCAGTACTTC. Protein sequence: CASSYRGTKVQTQYF.

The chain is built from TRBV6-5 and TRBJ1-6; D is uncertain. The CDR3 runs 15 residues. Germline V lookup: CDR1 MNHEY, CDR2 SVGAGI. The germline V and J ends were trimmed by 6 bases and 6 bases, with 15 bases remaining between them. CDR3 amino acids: CASRRTDSINSPLHF. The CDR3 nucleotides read TGTGCCAGCAGGAGGACTGACTCCATTAATTCACCCCTCCACTTT.

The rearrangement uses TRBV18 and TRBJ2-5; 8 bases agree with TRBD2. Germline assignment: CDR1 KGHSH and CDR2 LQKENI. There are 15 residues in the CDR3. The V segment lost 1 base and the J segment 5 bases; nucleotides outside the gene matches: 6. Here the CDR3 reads CASSPLPGGPETQYF. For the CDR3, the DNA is TGTGCCAGCTCACCACTCCCGGGGGGGCCTGAGACCCAGTACTTC.

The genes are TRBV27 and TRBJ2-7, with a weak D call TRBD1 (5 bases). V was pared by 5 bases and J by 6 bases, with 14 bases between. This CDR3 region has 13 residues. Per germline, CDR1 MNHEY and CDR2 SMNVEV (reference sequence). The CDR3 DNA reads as TGTGCCAGCAGTCCTTACCAGGGTTCCGAGCAGTACTTC. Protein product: CASSPYQGSEQYF.

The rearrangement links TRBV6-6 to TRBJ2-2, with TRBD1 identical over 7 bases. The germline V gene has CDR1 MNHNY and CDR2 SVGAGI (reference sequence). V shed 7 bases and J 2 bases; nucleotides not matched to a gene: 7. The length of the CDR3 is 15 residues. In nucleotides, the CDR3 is TGTGCCAGCATTTTAGGACAGGCAAACACCGGGGAGCTGTTTTTT. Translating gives CASILGQANTGELFF.

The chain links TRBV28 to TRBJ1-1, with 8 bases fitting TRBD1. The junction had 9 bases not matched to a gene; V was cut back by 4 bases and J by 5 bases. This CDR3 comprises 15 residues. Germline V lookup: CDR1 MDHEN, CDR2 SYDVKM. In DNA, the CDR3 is TGTGCCAGCAGTTCCCCAGGGGGCGCAAAGACTGAAGCTTTCTTT. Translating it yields CASSSPGGAKTEAFF. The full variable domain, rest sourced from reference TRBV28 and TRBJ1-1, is DVKVTQSSRYLVKRTGEKVFLECVQDMDHENMFWYRQDPGLGLRLIYFSYDVKMKEKGDIPEGYSVSREKKERFSLILESASTNQTSMYLCASSSPGGAKTEAFFGQGTRLTVV.

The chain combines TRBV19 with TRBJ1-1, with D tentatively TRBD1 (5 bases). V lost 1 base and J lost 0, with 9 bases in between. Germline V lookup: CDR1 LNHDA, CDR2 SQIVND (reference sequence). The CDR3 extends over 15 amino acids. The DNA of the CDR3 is TGTGCCAGTAGTATAGGGGGCCTTATGAACACTGAAGCTTTCTTT. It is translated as CASSIGGLMNTEAFF.

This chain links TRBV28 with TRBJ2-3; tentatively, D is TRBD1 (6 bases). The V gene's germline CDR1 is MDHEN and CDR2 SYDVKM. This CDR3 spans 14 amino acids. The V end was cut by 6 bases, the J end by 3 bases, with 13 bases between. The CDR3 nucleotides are TGTGCCAGCAGCCAGGGGAGTCCTACAGATACGCAGTATTTT. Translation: CASSQGSPTDTQYF.

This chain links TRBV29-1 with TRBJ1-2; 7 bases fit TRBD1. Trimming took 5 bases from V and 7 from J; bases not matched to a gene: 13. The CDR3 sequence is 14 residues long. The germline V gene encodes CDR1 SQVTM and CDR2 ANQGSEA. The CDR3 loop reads CSVKGALRSGGYTF. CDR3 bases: TGCAGCGTTAAGGGGGCGCTCCGGTCGGGTGGCTACACCTTC.

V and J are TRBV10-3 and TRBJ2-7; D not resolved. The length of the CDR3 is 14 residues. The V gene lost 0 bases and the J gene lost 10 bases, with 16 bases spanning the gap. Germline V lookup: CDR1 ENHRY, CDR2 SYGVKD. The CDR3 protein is CAISESSSFQFQYF. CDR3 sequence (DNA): TGTGCCATCAGTGAGTCATCTTCGTTTCAGTTCCAGTACTTC.

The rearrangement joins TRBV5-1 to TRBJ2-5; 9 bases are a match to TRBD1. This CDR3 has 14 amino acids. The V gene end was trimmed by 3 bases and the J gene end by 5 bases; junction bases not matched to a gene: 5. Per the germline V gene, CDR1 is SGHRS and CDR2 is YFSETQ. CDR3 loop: CASSSYRGPETQYF. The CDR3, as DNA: TGCGCCAGCAGCTCCTACAGGGGGCCTGAGACCCAGTACTTC.

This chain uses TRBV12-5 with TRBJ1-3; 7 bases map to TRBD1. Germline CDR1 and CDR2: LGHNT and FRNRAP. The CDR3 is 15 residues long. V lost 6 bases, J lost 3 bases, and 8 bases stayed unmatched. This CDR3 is CASGLRGRLGNTIYF. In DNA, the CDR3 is TGTGCTAGTGGGCTTAGGGGGCGGCTTGGAAACACCATATATTTT.

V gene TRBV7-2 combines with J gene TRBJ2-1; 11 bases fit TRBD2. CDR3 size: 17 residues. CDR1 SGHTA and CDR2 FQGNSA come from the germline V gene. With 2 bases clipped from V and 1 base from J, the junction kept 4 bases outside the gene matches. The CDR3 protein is CASSLSSGGRSYNEQFF. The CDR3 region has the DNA TGTGCCAGCAGCTTATCTAGCGGGGGGCGATCCTACAATGAGCAGTTCTTC. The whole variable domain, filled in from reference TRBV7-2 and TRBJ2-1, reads GAGVSQSPSNKVTEKGKDVELRCDPISGHTALYWYRQSLGQGLEFLIYFQGNSAPDKSGLPSDRFSAERTGGSVSTLTIQRTQQEDSAVYLCASSLSSGGRSYNEQFFGPGTRLTVL.

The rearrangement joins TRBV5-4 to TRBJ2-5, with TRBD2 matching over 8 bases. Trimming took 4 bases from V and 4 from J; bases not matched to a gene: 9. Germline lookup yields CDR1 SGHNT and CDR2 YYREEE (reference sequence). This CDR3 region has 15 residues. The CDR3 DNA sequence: TGTGCCAGCAGCCGGGGACTAGGCCTGCGAGAGACCCAGTACTTC. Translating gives CASSRGLGLRETQYF.

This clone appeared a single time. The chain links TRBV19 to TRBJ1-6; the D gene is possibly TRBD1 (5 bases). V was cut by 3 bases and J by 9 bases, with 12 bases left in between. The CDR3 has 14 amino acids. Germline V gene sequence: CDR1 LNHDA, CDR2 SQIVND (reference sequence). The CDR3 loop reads CASSIKGLSSPLHF. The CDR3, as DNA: TGTGCCAGTAGTATCAAGGGGTTAAGTTCACCCCTCCACTTT.